This TCR beta chain was sequenced for a study of shared clonotypes between healthy human individuals. Study at large: Every donor yielded three CD4 naive, three CD4 memory, two CD8 naive and one CD8 memory plate. Whole-study findings and limits: Only blood was sampled, and tissue TCR repertoires likely differ from blood ones. Larger richness was generally estimated for naive than memory subsets.

There are 14 residues in the CDR3. Trimming took 2 bases from V and 5 from J; bases not matched to a gene: 5. CDR1 and CDR2 from the germline V gene are SGHDT and YYEEEE. Naive CD8 cells comprised CD45RO-negative, CCR7-positively selected cells, excluding terminally differentiated effector memory CD45RA+ cells. As for this clone: The antigen is unknown.

Researchers divided each subset's genomic DNA evenly across several immunoSEQ plates. Sequencing used immunoSEQ multiplex PCR; TCRdb keeps in-frame clones, though not all of them. The table shows around 2,000,000 clones, with about 95% occurring only once. The J gene is TRBJ1-1, the V gene TRBV5-6, with 8 bases that match TRBD1. Material: naive CD8+ T cells sorted from blood. The TCR originated in a young man in good health. The CDR3 DNA sequence: TGTGCCAGCAGCTTTGACACAGGGGGAACTGAAGCTTTCTTT. Its protein product is CASSFDTGGTEAFF.